This T cell receptor (beta chain) emerged from a study of neurological immune-mediated disorders. The wider study: Relapsing-remitting disease affected around 30, and secondary progressive 3, of roughly 34 multiple sclerosis patients. Study-wide findings and caveats: HTLV-1-associated myelopathy had the most TCR clonal expansion, and multiple sclerosis had the least, less than healthy controls. As far as clinical or MRI features were concerned, none was associated with the multiple sclerosis repertoire cluster.

MiXCR was run by TCRdb on the 5' RACE reads, yielding one entry per CDR3 protein. In the table there are around 130,000 distinct CDR3 sequences, roughly 3.2% of which are singletons. The CDR3 covers 12 residues. Trimming removed 4 bases from V and 4 bases from J, with 7 bases in between. Germline V gives CDR1 SEHNR, CDR2 FQNEAQ (reference sequence). From 2 million PBMCs stored at -80 C, the unsorted libraries were generated. This clonotype came up a few times. Its antigen is currently unknown. The sequence came from a woman in her thirties with multiple sclerosis. This sequence joins TRBV7-9 and TRBJ1-2; D is possibly TRBD1 (6 bases). The sample was PBMCs. The CDR3 DNA follows: TGTGCCAGCAGCTCGGGGGCCTATGGCTACACCTTC. Encoded protein: CASSSGAYGYTF.